One T cell receptor (beta chain) is described in this entry. What it binds is unknown. TCRdb's table, derived via immunoSEQ multiplex PCR, lists solely in-frame clones and lacks some. Of about 120,000 clones listed, 88% are singletons. This entry is derived from a study of cytomegalovirus exposure and HLA in healthy donors. The V gene's germline CDR1 is MGHRA and CDR2 YSYEKL. This CDR3 is built from 15 residues. V was pared by 3 bases and J by 11 bases, with 12 bases of the junction left unmatched. Findings and limits, study-wide: The classifier was said to identify cytomegalovirus status with high specificity and sensitivity. Testing in vitro showed three CMV-associated chains specific for CMV antigens.

This chain links TRBV4-1 with TRBJ1-1; 10 positions match TRBD1. Sequencing was carried out using PBMCs. The receptor's source is a woman aged 18-29 years in good health and CMV-seropositive. Here the CDR3 DNA reads TGCGCCAGCAGCCAGGAGACAGGGGGCGTTTGGGGTGCTTTCTTT. This encodes CASSQETGGVWGAFF.